Listed below are T cell receptor beta chains from one sample, sequenced in a study of T cell responses to AZD1222 COVID-19 vaccine. Repertoires were generated with immunoSEQ multiplex PCR, while TCRdb's copy carries only in-frame clones and drops some. The table has some 96,000 clones, approximately 88% seen once. Sequenced material: peripheral blood, taken 28 days after the second AZD1222 dose. These receptors were collected from an adult who received the AZD1222 COVID-19 vaccine. Each CDR3 is given with its conserved first and last residue. Expanded clones get a size class; other rows say once, few or many, or leave the size out.

clone_size j_call v_call cdr3_aa
few TRBJ1-4 TRBV3-1/TRBV3-2 CASSSTGVPLFF
- TRBJ2-7 TRBV27 CASSSRERFYEQYF
- TRBJ1-1 TRBV7-9 CATRGERTEAFF
few TRBJ2-1 TRBV6-6 CASSRPYNEQFF
- TRBJ1-1 TRBV6-5 CASSYSGKRGTEAFF
- TRBJ2-2 TRBV18 CASSPQKGLGTGELFF
- TRBJ2-1 TRBV7-3 CASSLTAGENGNEQFF
- TRBJ2-3 TRBV4-1 CASSQEIGLAGVADTQYF
- TRBJ1-6 TRBV7-3 CASSLRGGASGSPLHF
- TRBJ2-2 TRBV5-1 CASSLGRINTGELFF
- TRBJ2-1 TRBV5-5 CASSLKGSYNEQFF
- TRBJ2-1 TRBV7-2 CASSPWGGGPNEQFF
- TRBJ2-7 TRBV5-4 CASSLETGGYEQYF
- TRBJ1-2 TRBV9 CASSESGDPNYGYTF
- TRBJ2-3 TRBV9 CASSVGSVATDTQYF
once TRBJ1-5 TRBV6-6 CASSYAGDGNQPQHF
- TRBJ1-2 TRBV3-1/TRBV3-2 CASSHSPGQGLYGYTF
- TRBJ1-5 TRBV6-2/TRBV6-3 CASSPGQFIRGNQPQHF
- TRBJ2-2 TRBV4-1 CASSQVMAGGSGELFF
- TRBJ1-1 TRBV5-4 CASSLGQVPSEAFF
- TRBJ1-4 TRBV6-1 CASSEMAGFDRLFF
- TRBJ1-5 TRBV9 CASSSGYSNQPQHF
- TRBJ2-4 TRBV21-1 CASSKALCRCYKAKNIQYF
once TRBJ2-1 TRBV7-9 CASSLAWEQFF
- TRBJ1-2 TRBV5-1 CASSSSQVYGYTF
- TRBJ2-1 TRBV5-5 CASSRGLAGASNEQFF
few TRBJ2-1 TRBV27 CASSLGGGLAGGEQFF
- TRBJ2-7 TRBV14 CASSQETAVPEQYF
- TRBJ1-4 TRBV5-5 CASSLFHGMGNEKLFF
once TRBJ1-1 TRBV15 CATSREGRTTAEAFF
- TRBJ2-7 TRBV24-1 CATSDGQGAEEQYF
- TRBJ1-2 TRBV5-8 CASSLELKVNYGYTF
- TRBJ2-7 TRBV18 CASSPPVRVVYEQYF
- TRBJ1-6 TRBV5-6 CASSPWRRDRSLNSPLHF
- TRBJ1-5 TRBV21-1 CASSLPDRVSLRPQHF
- TRBJ2-7 TRBV28 CASSQHPYEQYF
- TRBJ2-6 TRBV3-1/TRBV3-2 CASSQVPGANVLTF
- TRBJ1-1 TRBV18 CASSPARGEAFF
- TRBJ2-2 TRBV2 CASSEPQGSGTGGELFF
- TRBJ1-1 TRBV11-3 CASSFGRGNTEAFF
- TRBJ1-4 TRBV6-4 CASRRTGGTNEKLFF
- TRBJ1-5 TRBV6-2/TRBV6-3 CASSYPSRGRGQPQHF